The TCR beta chain described here comes from a study of vaccination effects on CD4 cells after COVID-19 (dated 2022 in TCRdb). With respect to the entire study: Across the study, the median time from the second dose to post-vaccine sampling was 72 days (range 14 to 241). The study compared SARS-CoV-2 spike-specific CD4+ TCR repertoires before and after mRNA vaccination in COVID-19 convalescent patients and infection-naive vaccine recipients. The full study included some eleven COVID-19 convalescent patients and a few SARS-CoV-2-naive healthy vaccine recipients. The Oncomine TCR Beta short-read assay on an Illumina iSeq 100 was used to sequence cultures from other donors in the study. Study-level results and caveats: The study was limited by a small number of convalescent patients, and early post-infection timepoints were lacking. In healthy vaccine recipients, vaccine-induced clones were almost all SARS-CoV-2 mono-reactive, with only 1 of 255 being cross-reactive with common cold coronaviruses. At late post-vaccination timepoints, both infection-induced and vaccine-induced clones showed marked clonal contraction, consistent with waning T cell responses.

In the ViraFEST assay, PBMC were stimulated with viral peptide pools, and antigen-specific CD4+ T cell clonotypes were then identified by expansion using TCR sequencing. After more than 9 days of culture, CD4+ T cells were isolated with the EasySep CD4+ T cell isolation kit. Each participant got two doses of an mRNA SARS-CoV-2 vaccine, either BNT162b2 or mRNA-1273. Negative nucleocapsid antibody results before and after vaccination confirmed that the healthy vaccine recipients had no prior SARS-CoV-2 infection. Each well held over 1.5 million PBMC cultured in IMDM containing approximately 5% human AB serum, roughly 9.9 IU/ml IL-2 and gentamicin, along with roughly 10 ug/ml peptides. On days 3 and 7, half of the culture medium was replaced with fresh IL-2-containing medium. Unless noted otherwise, every peptide stimulation condition was cultured in triplicate wells. PBMC were separated from whole blood using Ficoll-Paque Plus gradient centrifugation and were then either cryopreserved at -140C or used fresh. The spike proteins of SARS-CoV-2 and of the common cold coronaviruses HCoV-NL63, HCoV-OC43 and HCoV-229E were spanned by overlapping peptide pools. Genomic DNA was extracted from cultured CD4+ T cells with the QIAamp micro DNA kit.

In regard to this clone: What this receptor recognizes is not known. Within one base of it there is no much larger clone, and no base qualities were kept.

For CDR1 and CDR2, the germline V gene lists SNHLY and FYNNEI. V lost 6 bases and J lost 7 bases; the stretch between them is 13 bases long. The CDR3 covers 14 residues, taking in both the cysteine and the phenylalanine. Just CDR3 DNA is preserved here, 42 bases in frame from base 1. Libraries came from the immunoSEQ multiplex PCR assay. DNA from the cultured, isolated CD4+ T cells was subjected to TCR beta CDR3 sequencing. Turning to the authors' computational methods: Non-productive TCR sequences were removed and reads were trimmed to the CDR3 region, keeping CDR3s of at least 7 amino acids. The MANAFEST web app was used to pick out antigen-specific clonotypes by comparing their expansion in peptide wells with that in reference cultures. For clones to be considered positive, expansion at FDR<0.05 versus reference and all other wells, an odds ratio above 5, and a frequency above 0.1% in two replicate wells were required. Clonotypes significantly expanded in SARS-CoV-2 spike wells and in at least one common cold coronavirus spike condition were defined as cross-reactive. CDR3 similarity was assessed by Levenshtein distance using the stringdist R package, and unrooted trees were constructed with ape in R 3.6.1. The clones in this table, taken by TCRdb from immuneACCESS, are in-frame only. Not every clone is retained; where verified, under half of the shortfall comes from an unresolved V gene, and the cause of the rest is unknown. V and J calls and clone size are given by that table; D and trimming were obtained from the DNA. The sample table records tens of thousands of clones; 75% to 80% of these occur just once. Jointly, the top ten make up roughly 6.5% of the sample.

This TCR was sampled from a human donor who received a COVID-19 vaccine. Some clones in this sample may be carry-over from other donors' samples. The chain links TRBV2 with TRBJ1-6; TRBD1 could be the D gene, as 6 bases match. The sequenced sample was CD4+ T cells from PBMCs cultured with SARS-CoV-2 spike peptides, obtained after COVID-19 vaccination. The cell subset or site tag for this specimen amounts to: SARS-CoV-2 spike overlapping peptide pool stimulation. This receptor has the CDR3 CASRPDRWNSPLHF. The nucleotide sequence is TGTGCCAGCAGGCCAGACAGGTGGAATTCACCCCTCCACTTT.